The present T cell receptor (beta chain) was sequenced within a study of blood T cell repertoires in COVID-19. Study details: Collection of acute and convalescent COVID-19 samples took place in the United States, Italy and Spain. T cells, B-cell-depleted T cells, or PBMCs provided the cDNA or gDNA that served as material.

The assay was immunoSEQ multiplex PCR, and TCRdb's table has in-frame clones only and misses some. This sample has roughly 400,000 clones, with roughly nine tenths found just once. Unmatched junction bases numbered 2, after V lost 4 bases and J lost 0 bases. Germline V gene sequence: CDR1 SQVTM, CDR2 ANQGSEA. The CDR3 totals 14 residues. The sequencing input was PBMCs or T cells enriched from blood (not recorded which). V gene TRBV29-1 combines with J gene TRBJ2-2; 7 positions agree with TRBD1. The origin of this receptor is a man in his thirties or forties who had recovered from COVID-19. CDR3 residues: CSVAGTANTGELFF. The CDR3 DNA follows: TGCAGCGTTGCCGGGACAGCGAACACCGGGGAGCTGTTTTTT.